The rows below give T cell receptor beta chains drawn from one sample of a study of regulatory T cells in long-lasting Graves disease. TCRdb ran MiXCR on the multiplex PCR reads and lists one entry per CDR3 protein. The sample includes around 330,000 distinct CDR3 sequences, roughly 18% of them seen just once. The source material was peripheral blood mononuclear cells (PBMCs), sampled at new diagnosis, from a patient treated with antithyroid drugs. The receptors here all came from a female donor with Graves disease. Both conserved end residues are trimmed from each CDR3. Fields, in order: V gene, D gene, CDR3 protein. D genes are given only for firm matches.

V gene: TRBV10-3; D gene: TRBD1; CDR3 protein: AISEGDSSYEQY
V gene: TRBV20-1; D gene: .; CDR3 protein: SAPDLGSEQF
V gene: TRBV4-2; D gene: .; CDR3 protein: ASSHLNSSSYEQY
V gene: TRBV27; D gene: .; CDR3 protein: ASSSRWDTEAF
V gene: TRBV6-5; D gene: .; CDR3 protein: ASSSNTFPDVYT
V gene: TRBV6-1; D gene: .; CDR3 protein: ASSELGGATEAF
V gene: TRBV19; D gene: .; CDR3 protein: ASSISREGNQPQH
V gene: TRBV6-1; D gene: .; CDR3 protein: ASHLAARGDGYT
V gene: TRBV28; D gene: TRBD1; CDR3 protein: ASSIHSTQGADYEQY
V gene: TRBV6-5; D gene: .; CDR3 protein: ASSYSGPGETQY
V gene: TRBV28; D gene: TRBD2; CDR3 protein: ASSSRGLAGAETQY
V gene: TRBV7-6; D gene: TRBD1; CDR3 protein: ASSWGTGGRETQY
V gene: TRBV29-1; D gene: .; CDR3 protein: SVFRDYEQY
V gene: TRBV7-9; D gene: TRBD2; CDR3 protein: ASRWTSGPTDTQY
V gene: TRBV2; D gene: TRBD1; CDR3 protein: ASSRSLLTGRLSSYEQY
V gene: TRBV6-1; D gene: TRBD2; CDR3 protein: ASSELAGGPDTQY
V gene: TRBV3-1; D gene: .; CDR3 protein: ASSHGQVYIYNEQF
V gene: TRBV7-6; D gene: TRBD2; CDR3 protein: ASSLRPAGGPSDTQY
V gene: TRBV11-1; D gene: .; CDR3 protein: ASSYSALRDTGELF
V gene: TRBV27; D gene: TRBD2; CDR3 protein: ASSLLEASGNQETQY
V gene: TRBV6-1; D gene: TRBD2; CDR3 protein: ASGLAGGIETQY
V gene: TRBV5-4; D gene: TRBD1; CDR3 protein: ASSSVSGTGDETQY
V gene: TRBV28; D gene: .; CDR3 protein: ASSRGRVDQPQH
V gene: TRBV20-1; D gene: .; CDR3 protein: SAGTENTGELF
V gene: TRBV12-3/TRBV12-4; D gene: .; CDR3 protein: ASSFGRGSSYEQY
V gene: TRBV5-1; D gene: TRBD2; CDR3 protein: ASSGGTSGPSTDTQY
V gene: TRBV6-1; D gene: .; CDR3 protein: ASVISDRNYGYT
V gene: TRBV7-3; D gene: .; CDR3 protein: ASSLTSSGNTIY
V gene: TRBV27; D gene: TRBD2; CDR3 protein: ASSPGLAGVSPF
V gene: TRBV10-2; D gene: TRBD1; CDR3 protein: ASSVIQGSYEQY
V gene: TRBV28; D gene: .; CDR3 protein: ASSPPGPKADEQF
V gene: TRBV6-1; D gene: TRBD1; CDR3 protein: ASSRSRGTAIDPSGANVLT
V gene: TRBV5-6; D gene: .; CDR3 protein: ASSLDQGFSYEQY
V gene: TRBV7-9; D gene: .; CDR3 protein: ASSSRQADNSPLH
V gene: TRBV27; D gene: .; CDR3 protein: ASSKRDRNSPLH
V gene: TRBV29-1; D gene: .; CDR3 protein: SVESGTNYGYT
V gene: TRBV9; D gene: TRBD2; CDR3 protein: ASSVAGSGSSNEQF
V gene: TRBV5-1; D gene: .; CDR3 protein: ASSNGGAYNEQF
V gene: TRBV6-2/TRBV6-3; D gene: TRBD2; CDR3 protein: ASSMSGRGESH
V gene: TRBV20-1; D gene: .; CDR3 protein: SARSSRNGDTQY
V gene: TRBV6-1; D gene: .; CDR3 protein: ASIWGTGITEAF
V gene: TRBV2; D gene: TRBD1; CDR3 protein: ASSERQGGGGYT
V gene: TRBV7-9; D gene: .; CDR3 protein: ASSFSGVGQPQH
V gene: TRBV20-1; D gene: TRBD2; CDR3 protein: SARDFQRGQGTQY
V gene: TRBV7-8; D gene: .; CDR3 protein: ASSARATNEKLF
V gene: TRBV2; D gene: TRBD2; CDR3 protein: ASITSGENGYEQY
V gene: TRBV7-6; D gene: TRBD2; CDR3 protein: ASSPSGSPTGELF
V gene: TRBV13; D gene: TRBD2; CDR3 protein: ASSTGAGDEQF
V gene: TRBV12-3/TRBV12-4; D gene: .; CDR3 protein: ASSLTSNNEQF
V gene: TRBV2; D gene: TRBD2; CDR3 protein: ASSTLAGRQETQY
V gene: TRBV9; D gene: TRBD2; CDR3 protein: ASSVSSGYEQY
V gene: TRBV28; D gene: .; CDR3 protein: ASSWRWLAEEDEQF
V gene: TRBV3-1; D gene: TRBD2; CDR3 protein: ASSHGLAGNTDTQY
V gene: TRBV5-1; D gene: .; CDR3 protein: ASHPPRRGAYEQY
V gene: TRBV28; D gene: .; CDR3 protein: ASSLSGWVTEAF
V gene: TRBV2; D gene: .; CDR3 protein: ASSRDNEQF
V gene: TRBV3-1; D gene: .; CDR3 protein: ASSQGTGRGITIY
V gene: TRBV28; D gene: .; CDR3 protein: ASSSPGNSDTGELF
V gene: TRBV2; D gene: .; CDR3 protein: ASSATYEQY